This TCR beta chain was sequenced during a study of blood T cell repertoires in COVID-19. Overall study: Some COVID-19 samples were acute and others convalescent; all came from the United States, Italy and Spain. The cDNA or gDNA used as material had been derived from T cells, B-cell-depleted T cells, or PBMCs.

Per the study methods: Reference gene primer amplification in the assay estimated nucleated cell counts. Clones were read by immunoSEQ multiplex PCR, and TCRdb kept only the in-frame ones, dropping some. That table gives V, J and clone size, and the DNA gave D and trimming. The data contain about 90,000 clones, roughly 90% of them seen just once; the ten biggest clones take up more than 1%. Germline V CDR1 and CDR2: SGDLS, YYNGEE. The CDR3 loop spans 14 amino acids. V was trimmed by 4 bases and J by 7 bases, leaving 18 bases between them. What was sequenced was peripheral blood. The clonotype comes from an elderly man with active or convalescent COVID-19. This chain uses TRBV9 with TRBJ2-7; TRBD2 is a possible D gene (5 bases). The CDR3 DNA reads TGTGCCAGCAGCCCCCCCGGGGTGGCTAGGGAGCAGTACTTC. Protein sequence: CASSPPGVAREQYF.